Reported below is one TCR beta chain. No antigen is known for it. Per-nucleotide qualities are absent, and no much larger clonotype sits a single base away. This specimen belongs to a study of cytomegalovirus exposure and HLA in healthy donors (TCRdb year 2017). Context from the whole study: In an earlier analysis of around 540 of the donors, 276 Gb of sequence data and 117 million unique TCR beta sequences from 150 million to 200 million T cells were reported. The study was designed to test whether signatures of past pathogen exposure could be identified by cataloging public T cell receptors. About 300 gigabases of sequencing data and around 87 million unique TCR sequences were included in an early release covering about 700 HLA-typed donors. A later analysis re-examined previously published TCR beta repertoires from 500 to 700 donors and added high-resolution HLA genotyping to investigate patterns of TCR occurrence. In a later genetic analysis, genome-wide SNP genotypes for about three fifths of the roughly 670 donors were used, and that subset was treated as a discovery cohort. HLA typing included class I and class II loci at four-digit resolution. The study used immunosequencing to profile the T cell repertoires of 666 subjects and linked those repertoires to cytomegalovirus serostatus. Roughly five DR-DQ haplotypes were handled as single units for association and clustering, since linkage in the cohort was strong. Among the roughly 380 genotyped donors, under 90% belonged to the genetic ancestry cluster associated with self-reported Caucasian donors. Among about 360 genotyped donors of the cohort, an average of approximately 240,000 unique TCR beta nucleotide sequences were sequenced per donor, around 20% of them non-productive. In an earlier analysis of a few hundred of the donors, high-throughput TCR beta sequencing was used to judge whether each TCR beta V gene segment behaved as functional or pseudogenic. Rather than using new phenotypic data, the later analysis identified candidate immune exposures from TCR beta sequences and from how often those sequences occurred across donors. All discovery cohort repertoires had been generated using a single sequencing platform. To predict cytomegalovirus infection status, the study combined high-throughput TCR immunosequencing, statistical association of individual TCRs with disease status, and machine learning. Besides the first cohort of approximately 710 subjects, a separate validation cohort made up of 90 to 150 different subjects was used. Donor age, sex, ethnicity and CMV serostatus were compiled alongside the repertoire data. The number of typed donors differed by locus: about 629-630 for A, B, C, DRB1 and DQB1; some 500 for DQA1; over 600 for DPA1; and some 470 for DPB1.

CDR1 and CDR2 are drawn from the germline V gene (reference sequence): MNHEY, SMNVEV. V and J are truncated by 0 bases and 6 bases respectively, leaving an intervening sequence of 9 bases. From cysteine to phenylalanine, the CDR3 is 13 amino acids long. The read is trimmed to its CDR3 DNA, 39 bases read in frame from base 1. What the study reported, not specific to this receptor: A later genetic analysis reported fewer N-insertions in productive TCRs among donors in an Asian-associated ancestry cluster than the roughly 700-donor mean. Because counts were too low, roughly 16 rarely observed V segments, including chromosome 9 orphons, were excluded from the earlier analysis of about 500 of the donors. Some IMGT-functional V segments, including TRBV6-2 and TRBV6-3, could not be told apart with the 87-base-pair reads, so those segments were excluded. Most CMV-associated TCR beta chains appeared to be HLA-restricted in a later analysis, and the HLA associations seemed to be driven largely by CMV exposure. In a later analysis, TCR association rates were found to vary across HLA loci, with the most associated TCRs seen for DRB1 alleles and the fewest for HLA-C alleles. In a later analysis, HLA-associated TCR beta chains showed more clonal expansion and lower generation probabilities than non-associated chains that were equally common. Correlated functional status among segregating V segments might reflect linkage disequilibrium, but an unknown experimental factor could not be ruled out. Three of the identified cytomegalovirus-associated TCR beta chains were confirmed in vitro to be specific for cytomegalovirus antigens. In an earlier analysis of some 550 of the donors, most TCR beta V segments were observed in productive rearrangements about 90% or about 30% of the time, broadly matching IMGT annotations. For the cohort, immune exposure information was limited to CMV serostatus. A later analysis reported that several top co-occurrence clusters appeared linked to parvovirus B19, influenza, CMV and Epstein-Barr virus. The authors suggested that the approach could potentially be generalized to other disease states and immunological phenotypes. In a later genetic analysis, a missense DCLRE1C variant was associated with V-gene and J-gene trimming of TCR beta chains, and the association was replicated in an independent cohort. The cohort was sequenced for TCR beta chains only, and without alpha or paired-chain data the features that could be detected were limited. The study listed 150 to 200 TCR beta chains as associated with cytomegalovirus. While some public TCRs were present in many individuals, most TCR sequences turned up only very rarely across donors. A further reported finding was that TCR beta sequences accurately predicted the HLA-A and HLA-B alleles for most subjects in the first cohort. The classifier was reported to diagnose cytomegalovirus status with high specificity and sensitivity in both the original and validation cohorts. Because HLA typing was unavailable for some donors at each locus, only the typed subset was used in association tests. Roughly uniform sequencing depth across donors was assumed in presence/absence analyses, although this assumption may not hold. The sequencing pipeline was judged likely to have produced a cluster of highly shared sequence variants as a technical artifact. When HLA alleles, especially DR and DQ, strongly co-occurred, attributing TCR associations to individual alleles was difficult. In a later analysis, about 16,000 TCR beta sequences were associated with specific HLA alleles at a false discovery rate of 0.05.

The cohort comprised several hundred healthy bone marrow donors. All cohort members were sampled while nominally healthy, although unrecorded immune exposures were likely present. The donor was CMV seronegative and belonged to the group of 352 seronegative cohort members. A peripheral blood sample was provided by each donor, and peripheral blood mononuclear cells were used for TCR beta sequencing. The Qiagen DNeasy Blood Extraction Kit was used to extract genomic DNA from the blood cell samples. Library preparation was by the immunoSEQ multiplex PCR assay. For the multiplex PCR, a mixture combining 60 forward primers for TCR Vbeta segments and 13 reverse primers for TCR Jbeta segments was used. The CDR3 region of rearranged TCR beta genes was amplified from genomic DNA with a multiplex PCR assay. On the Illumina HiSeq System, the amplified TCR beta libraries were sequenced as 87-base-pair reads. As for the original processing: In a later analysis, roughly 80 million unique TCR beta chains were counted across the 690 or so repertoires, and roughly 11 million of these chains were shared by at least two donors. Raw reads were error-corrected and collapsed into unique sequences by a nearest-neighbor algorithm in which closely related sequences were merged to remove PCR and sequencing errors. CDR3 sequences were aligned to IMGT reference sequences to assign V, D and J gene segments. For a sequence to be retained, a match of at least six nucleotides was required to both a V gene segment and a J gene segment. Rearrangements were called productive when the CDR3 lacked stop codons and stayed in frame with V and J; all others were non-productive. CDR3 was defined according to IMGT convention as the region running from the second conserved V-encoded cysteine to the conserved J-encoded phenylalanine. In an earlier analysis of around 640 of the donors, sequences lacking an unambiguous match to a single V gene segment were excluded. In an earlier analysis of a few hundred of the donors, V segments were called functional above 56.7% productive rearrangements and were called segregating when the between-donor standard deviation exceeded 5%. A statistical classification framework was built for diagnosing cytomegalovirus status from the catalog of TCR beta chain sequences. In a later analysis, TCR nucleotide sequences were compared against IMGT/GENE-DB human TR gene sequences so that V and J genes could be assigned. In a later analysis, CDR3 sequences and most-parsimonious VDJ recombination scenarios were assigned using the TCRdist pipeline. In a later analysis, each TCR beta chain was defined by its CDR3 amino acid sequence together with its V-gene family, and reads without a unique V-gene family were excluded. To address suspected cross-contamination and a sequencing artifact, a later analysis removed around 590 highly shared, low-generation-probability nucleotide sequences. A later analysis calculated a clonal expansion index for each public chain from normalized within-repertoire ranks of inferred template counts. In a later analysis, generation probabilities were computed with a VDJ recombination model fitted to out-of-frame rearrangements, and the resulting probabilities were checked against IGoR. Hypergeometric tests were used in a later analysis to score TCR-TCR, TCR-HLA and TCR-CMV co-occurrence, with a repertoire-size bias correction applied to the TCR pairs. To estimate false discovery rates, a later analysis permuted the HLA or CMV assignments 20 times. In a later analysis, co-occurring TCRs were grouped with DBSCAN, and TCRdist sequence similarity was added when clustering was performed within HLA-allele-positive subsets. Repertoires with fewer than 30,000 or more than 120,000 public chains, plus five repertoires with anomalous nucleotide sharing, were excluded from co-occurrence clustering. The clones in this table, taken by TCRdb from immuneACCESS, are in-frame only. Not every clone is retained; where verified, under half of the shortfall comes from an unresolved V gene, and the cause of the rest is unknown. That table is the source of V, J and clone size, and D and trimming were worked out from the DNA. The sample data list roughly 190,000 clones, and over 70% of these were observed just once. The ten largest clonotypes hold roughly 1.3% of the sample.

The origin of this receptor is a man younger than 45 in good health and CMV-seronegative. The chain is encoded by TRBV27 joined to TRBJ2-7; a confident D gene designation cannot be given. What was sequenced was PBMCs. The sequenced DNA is TGTGCCAGCAGTTTATCGGTCCGCGGCGAGCAGTACTTC. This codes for CASSLSVRGEQYF.